The 5 T cell receptor beta chains below all came from one sample that was sequenced in a study of T cell responses to AZD1222 COVID-19 vaccine. Sequencing used immunoSEQ multiplex PCR; TCRdb keeps in-frame clones, though not all of them. The table includes 35,000 to 50,000 clones, roughly 78% detected once. The sample here was peripheral blood, taken 28 days after the second dose of the MenACWY control vaccine. These TCRs come from an adult who received the MenACWY meningococcal vaccine as a control.

This clone was picked up one time. V usage is TRBV5-4 and J usage is TRBJ1-1, with D maybe TRBD1 (5 bases). The CDR3 loop spans 13 amino acids. Trimming took off 5 bases at V and 5 bases at J, with 13 bases between the two ends. Germline V gene sequence: CDR1 SGHNT, CDR2 YYREEE (reference sequence). CDR3 DNA: TGTGCCAGCAGTTACAAATGGGGGACTGAAGCTTTCTTT. Amino acids: CASSYKWGTEAFF. Full variable domain (rest looked up from reference TRBV5-4 and TRBJ1-1): ETGVTQSPTHLIKTRGQQVTLRCSSQSGHNTVSWYQQALGQGPQFIFQYYREEENGRGNFPPRFSGLQFPNYSSELNVNALELDDSALYLCASSYKWGTEAFFGQGTRLTVV.

V and J are TRBV6-1 and TRBJ2-2; D gene ambiguous. This CDR3 contains 14 residues. Germline CDR1 reads MNHNS; CDR2 reads SASEGT. The V end was cut by 3 bases, the J end by 1 base, with 6 bases between. CDR3 bases: TGTGCCAGCAGTGAGGCACGGAACACCGGGGAGCTGTTTTTT. Amino acids: CASSEARNTGELFF.

This clone has a single count. The V gene is TRBV6-5, the J gene TRBJ2-3; D not certain. Germline CDR1 reads MNHEY; CDR2 reads SVGAGI. The CDR3 spans 14 residues. V was cut by 4 bases and J by 4 bases, with 12 bases left in between. The CDR3 region is CASSSLRRSDTQYF. The CDR3 DNA reads TGTGCCAGCAGTTCTCTTAGAAGGTCAGATACGCAGTATTTT.

The table lists this clone with a count of one. The chain employs TRBV21-1 and TRBJ2-3; TRBD1 was called by the table and not checked on the DNA. TRBV21-1 is noted as a pseudogene. The CDR3 totals 14 residues. The CDR3 DNA follows: TGTGCCAGCAGCAACGGGACAGGGCCAGATACGCAGTATTTT. It is translated as CASSNGTGPDTQYF.

There are a few counts of this clone. This chain connects TRBV28 to TRBJ1-5; D is possibly TRBD1 (6 bases). Germline values: CDR1 MDHEN, CDR2 SYDVKM. This CDR3 has 15 residues. V lost 6 bases to trimming and J lost 6 bases, with 18 bases between them. The CDR3 DNA reads TGTGCCAGCAGACCCTCAGGGAGAGGGGGTCAGCCCCAGCATTTT. It codes for CASRPSGRGGQPQHF. The whole variable domain, filled in from reference TRBV28 and TRBJ1-5, reads DVKVTQSSRYLVKRTGEKVFLECVQDMDHENMFWYRQDPGLGLRLIYFSYDVKMKEKGDIPEGYSVSREKKERFSLILESASTNQTSMYLCASRPSGRGGQPQHFGDGTRLSIL.